The clone carrying this T cell receptor (beta chain) was detected only a few times. Its specificity is unknown. The source of the sample is a study of blood T cells in healthy people across ages. At the level of the study: Template switching caught about one barcoded beta molecule for each two T cells. The study, taken as a whole, reports: Calculation of diversity from one million T cells yielded estimates considered to be underestimates.

This CDR3 comprises 14 residues. V lost 4 bases and J lost 5; bases outside the gene matches: 3. Germline values: CDR1 SGHTA, CDR2 FQGTGA. Alongside a J-beta primer mix, a sample-barcoded 5' primer served in a second PCR lasting about 7 to 12 cycles. TCRdb passed the 5' RACE reads through MiXCR, listing each CDR3 protein once. The table shows some 800,000 distinct CDR3 sequences, with 20% to 25% occurring only once. Another study also made use of these data, one on T cells of mothers and their children. Turning to that study: Material was donated by three healthy Caucasian mothers and their six children.

The chain is built from TRBV7-3 and TRBJ2-2; 8 positions agree with TRBD1. Sequencing was done on a sample of blood. The TCR comes from a boy between 10 and 17 years old in good health. The CDR3 spells CASSSGGLTGELFF. The CDR3 DNA reads as TGTGCCAGCAGCTCAGGGGGCTTAACCGGGGAGCTGTTTTTT.